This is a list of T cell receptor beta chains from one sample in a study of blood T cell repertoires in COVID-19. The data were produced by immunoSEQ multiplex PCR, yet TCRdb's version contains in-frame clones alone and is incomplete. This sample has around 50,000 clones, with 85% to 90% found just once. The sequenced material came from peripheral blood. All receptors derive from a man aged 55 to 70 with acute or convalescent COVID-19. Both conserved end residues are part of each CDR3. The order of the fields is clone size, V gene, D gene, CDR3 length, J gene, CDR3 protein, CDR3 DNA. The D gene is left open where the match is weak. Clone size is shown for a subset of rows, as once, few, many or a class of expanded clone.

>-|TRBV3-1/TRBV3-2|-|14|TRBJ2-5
CASSQMSGQETQYF
TGTGCCAGCAGCCAAATGAGCGGTCAAGAGACCCAGTACTTC
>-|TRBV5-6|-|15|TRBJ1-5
CASSRQDRFNQPQHF
TGTGCCAGCAGCCGTCAAGACAGGTTCAATCAGCCCCAGCATTTT
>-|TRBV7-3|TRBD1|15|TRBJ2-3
CASSSGQGGRNTQYF
TGTGCCAGCAGCTCGGGACAGGGTGGTAGAAATACGCAGTATTTT
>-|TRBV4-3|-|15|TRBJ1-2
CASSQVAQGNYGYTF
TGCGCCAGCAGCCAAGTTGCTCAGGGGAACTATGGCTACACCTTC
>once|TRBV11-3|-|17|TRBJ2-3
CASSLPTRQGNTDTQYF
TGTGCCAGCAGCTTACCTACAAGGCAGGGCAACACAGATACGCAGTATTTT
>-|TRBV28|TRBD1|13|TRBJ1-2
CASRPGTGGGYTF
TGTGCCAGCAGACCCGGGACAGGGGGAGGCTACACCTTC
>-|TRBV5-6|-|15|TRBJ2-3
CASSLILGPVNTQYF
TGTGCCAGCAGCTTGATTCTGGGGCCCGTGAATACGCAGTATTTT
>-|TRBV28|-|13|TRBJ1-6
CASSLQGRSPLHF
TGTGCCAGCAGTTTACAGGGAAGGTCACCCCTCCACTTT
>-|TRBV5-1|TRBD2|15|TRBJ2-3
CASRNAGGRTDTQYF
TGCGCCAGCAGAAACGCGGGGGGCAGGACAGATACGCAGTATTTT
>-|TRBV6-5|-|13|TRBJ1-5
CASIRQANHPQHF
TGTGCCAGCATCCGACAGGCTAATCATCCCCAGCATTTT
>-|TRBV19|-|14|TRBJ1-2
CASSRDSRDYGYTF
TGTGCCAGTAGTCGTGACAGCCGTGACTATGGCTACACCTTC
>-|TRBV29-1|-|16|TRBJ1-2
CSVDGQGGLSNYGYTF
TGCAGCGTTGACGGTCAGGGTGGTTTAAGCAACTATGGCTACACCTTC
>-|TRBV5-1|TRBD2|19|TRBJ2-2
CASSRSGTSGRTNTGELFF
TGCGCCAGCAGCCGTAGCGGGACTAGCGGGAGAACCAACACCGGGGAGCTGTTTTTT